The entry below describes one T cell receptor beta chain. No cognate antigen has been identified for it. No qualities accompany the bases; no much larger clone lies one base away. This sample is part of a study of regulatory T cells in long-lasting Graves disease listed by TCRdb under 2021. Broadly, across the study: In the newly diagnosed Graves' disease group, patients had been taking antithyroid drugs for less than 3 months. This study used TCR sequencing and RNA sequencing of peripheral blood to compare persistent Graves' disease patients against newly diagnosed Graves' disease patients. The study was registered as a clinical trial and conducted in China. TCR sequencing covered around 13 persistent and about 20 newly diagnosed Graves' disease patients, some 33 samples in total.

The library was built by means of multiplex PCR. This sample was sequenced with an Illumina HiSeq 4000. To build TCR beta libraries, CDR3 regions were amplified by Arm-PCR using iRepertoire HTBI primers. Gel purification was performed on PCR products prior to sequencing. Regarding the original processing steps: Gene usage analysis of CDR3 amino acid clonotypes used the 60 to 80 TRBV and 12 to 15 TRBJ segments found across samples. COPE and FqMerger were used to merge the filtered high-quality paired reads into contigs. BLAST was used to align contigs to IMGT TRBV, TRBD and TRBJ reference genes, and CDR3 was defined according to IMGT. Highly expanded clones were defined as clonotypes with a frequency above 0.1%. Shannon entropy was used to measure repertoire diversity, and the Gini coefficient was used to measure V-J evenness. A clonotype was considered public if more than one individual shared it. TCRdb took the public reads, trimmed them with fastp at Q25, ran MiXCR for clone calling and kept in-frame beta chains. Each CDR3 protein appears once, grouped with its most common genes and DNA. V and J calls and clone size were set by TCRdb, not the authors. Present in this sample are approximately 470,000 distinct CDR3 sequences, roughly 17% of which were seen just once. The ten largest make up more than 9% of the sample.

V was cut back by 3 bases and J by 6 bases, leaving a gap of 13 bases between them. The germline V gene encodes CDR1 LNHDA and CDR2 SQIVND (reference sequence). The CDR3 spans 14 residues, from the cysteine through the phenylalanine. Left in the record is the CDR3 DNA by itself, 42 bases read in frame from the first base. Results the study describes overall, beyond this receptor: Sequencing and analysis were limited to the TCR beta chain. The small sample size was acknowledged by the authors as a limitation that may reduce accuracy. Persistent disease showed preferential use of TRBV28, TRBJ1-2 and TRBJ2-5, whereas newly diagnosed disease favored TRBV20-1 and TRBJ2-1. A larger number of public clonotypes was shared among persistent patients (around 3,000) than among newly diagnosed patients (approximately 1,000). Peripheral blood alone was examined, since thyroid tissue, which constituted the primary lesion, could not be accessed. Lower TCR Shannon entropy and fewer highly expanded clones were observed in persistent Graves' disease patients than in newly diagnosed patients, which suggested clonal expansion.

This specimen's time point label, per the study, means: newly diagnosed GD, antithyroid drugs for less than 3 months. For both TCR sequencing and RNA sequencing, RNA was extracted from PBMCs in TRIzol. Graves' disease was diagnosed according to American Thyroid Association guidelines. Patients were recruited from an endocrinology department in Xi'an, China. Each patient gave roughly 8.4 milliliters of peripheral blood, collected in an EDTA anticoagulant tube. Ficoll Paque Plus density gradient separation was used to isolate PBMCs, and no further T cell sorting was performed. An Agilent 2100 Bioanalyzer and agarose gel were used to assess RNA quality, and a NanoDrop 2000 was used to measure RNA concentration. Separately, the same data were catalogued under a study of T cells in Graves' hyperthyroidism and ophthalmopathy. The second paper further reports: Stable Graves' hyperthyroidism was defined as the absence of progression to ophthalmopathy over 18 months of follow-up. Hyperthyroidism patients were aged 18 to 65 years and newly diagnosed, with disease duration of less than 2 months. The study excluded patients with uncontrolled infections, other autoimmune diseases, pregnancy or lactation. Diagnoses relied on clinical symptoms, serum thyroxine and TRAb, thyroid ultrasound and orbital computed tomography. A first-round RT-PCR of the TCR CDR3 used the HTBI primer set with the Qiagen OneStep RT-PCR kit. Most expanded thyroid clonotypes (frequency above 0.001) were also found in blood, which suggests that blood repertoires may mirror thyroid immune responses. Ophthalmopathy was separated from stable hyperthyroidism by a 13 V-J signature model, with approximately 85% sensitivity and 81% to 83% specificity obtained in cross-validation and 80%/75% obtained in testing. During validation, the model predicted progression to ophthalmopathy a median of about 6.3 months ahead of onset, with almost 71% sensitivity and 72.22% specificity. A discovery cohort of about 100 patients, 43 with Graves' ophthalmopathy and approximately 57 with stable Graves' hyperthyroidism, was used to find distinguishing TCR V-J signatures. Prospective prediction of ophthalmopathy was tested in an independent validation cohort consisting of under 20 hyperthyroidism patients and some 15 patients who later progressed to ophthalmopathy. For training and testing, the 100 patients in the discovery cohort were randomly divided in a 7:3 ratio. In about six Graves' hyperthyroidism patients, the study also compared T-cell repertoires from thyroid tissue with T-cell repertoires from blood. After sampling, hyperthyroidism patients received methimazole starting at 30 mg daily, and ophthalmopathy patients received high-dose intravenous methylprednisolone. The libraries were constructed in a second round of multiplex PCR and then size-selected and purified. Libraries were sequenced paired-end with 100 bp reads on an Illumina HiSeq2000. SOAPnuke was used to process the raw data, throwing out any read that contained adapters or uncalled bases, had a mean Phred below 15, or lacked an exact constant-primer or identifier match. COPE v1.2.5 was used to merge high-quality paired reads, and clonotypes were defined as unique nucleotide sequences. MiTCR v1.1 was used to align clonotypes to the IMGT TRBV, TRBD and TRBJ reference segments. The analysis included only V-J combinations with a frequency above 0.0001, which together covered around 99% of the repertoires. A TCS score was defined as the ratio of F50 (clonal expansion) to E x V (chaos), with BLOSUM62-based TCRdist applied between CDR3 peptides within each V-J. Welch's t-statistics and random forest reduced around 550 V-J features to 13, which were used in a naive Bayes classifier (R e1071). No statistical method was used to fix the sample size in advance, and group allocation was not hidden from the investigators. The paper describes TCR Vbeta CDR3 sequencing of around 140 peripheral blood samples, made up of fewer than 50 ophthalmopathy patients, 70 to 75 hyperthyroidism patients and 17 progressor patients.

The clonotype was recovered from a middle-aged man with Graves disease. Donor details come from another sample of the same person, matched by shared clones. The chain is encoded by TRBV19 joined to TRBJ2-3, with the D gene not clear enough to name. The sequences come from peripheral blood mononuclear cells (PBMCs), collected at new diagnosis, from a patient treated with antithyroid drugs. The CDR3 reads as follows: CASSIQGSADTQYF. The nucleotide sequence is TGTGCCAGTAGTATCCAAGGGTCAGCGGATACGCAGTATTTT.